Listed below are T cell receptor beta chains from one sample, sequenced in a study of T cells in Graves' hyperthyroidism and ophthalmopathy. MiXCR was run by TCRdb on the multiplex PCR reads, yielding one entry per CDR3 protein. The table has around 600,000 distinct CDR3 sequences, approximately 14% seen once; the top ten hold over 6%. What was sequenced was blood. Receptors originate from a woman between 18 and 29 years old with Graves' ophthalmopathy. Each CDR3 is given with its conserved first and last residue.

v_call cdr3_aa
TRBV7-9 CASSLGPGVGLGSYNEQFF
TRBV3-1 CASSQEGGPTEAFF
TRBV3-1 CASSQEGGSAFF
TRBV24-1 CATSGQGVTDTQYF
TRBV30 CAWIEAPTIYF
TRBV3-1 CASSQEGTSYEQYF
TRBV4-1 CASSLGTSGSGTDTQYF
TRBV12-3/TRBV12-4 CASTPKDRGLSEAFF
TRBV12-3/TRBV12-4 CASIYSTGELFF
TRBV27 CASSSPLRASGRGGQETQYF
TRBV20-1 CSARASTDTVYEQYF
TRBV28 CASSLLTGGRAGELFF
TRBV7-2 CASSPDRGPSSGNTIYF
TRBV7-2 CASSFGLAGVEQFF
TRBV4-1 CASSQVGDTLWNEQFF
TRBV4-3 CASSPDYSTDTQYF
TRBV3-1 CASSQHGTSGYTDTQYF
TRBV7-9 CASSFRQGWGPQETQYF
TRBV28 CASSLAGYRGYTF
TRBV4-1 CASSQGRGQGKLKGSYEQYF
TRBV2 CASREEANSPLHF
TRBV7-2 CASSSPPGTANEKLFF
TRBV7-2 CASSLGGGTETQYF
TRBV30 CAWRFGRGSGRREQYF
TRBV11-2 CASSLSQGSNYGYTF
TRBV9 CASSLLPAGEQFF
TRBV7-9 CASMGGRGLNTEAFF
TRBV28 CASSFLSYEQYF
TRBV6-1 CASSDQIRGRHEQFF
TRBV2 CASRGDRATDPEAFF
TRBV19 CASTRGLVATNEKLFF
TRBV11-1 CASSIARQGPYEQYF
TRBV2 CASSVLDEAFF
TRBV20-1 CSASLPTGRGRPETQYF
TRBV14 CASSQEGSGNAIYF
TRBV27 CASSLSGAPEAFF
TRBV28 CASRRTGGGYGYTF
TRBV18 CASSPPQQGWGQPQHF
TRBV7-3 CASSLTSGTEETQYF
TRBV7-8 CASSFRDRELETQYF
TRBV6-2/TRBV6-3 CATTPWAGNIQYF
TRBV7-8 CASSPQTNTEAFF
TRBV27 CASSLLAGGGSYNEQFF
TRBV2 CASSAGQVATEAFF
TRBV7-9 CASQATDTQYF
TRBV28 CASSLFLRGFGINTIYF
TRBV20-1 CSARAGPDNEQFF
TRBV6-1 CASSATDRGRGYTF
TRBV18 CASSRETGGVNTEAFF
TRBV2 CASSEMGGSGEQYF
TRBV27 CASSWGGTGGKPQHF
TRBV27 CASNFRGRRMDTEAFF
TRBV2 CASLRRLETDTQYF
TRBV6-7 CASSYPGLDPNEQFF